The clone carrying this T cell receptor beta chain was recorded many times. A single record per CDR3 protein comes from TCRdb applying MiXCR to the reads. The data hold 300,000 to 400,000 distinct CDR3 sequences, with 8% to 9.5% observed a single time. The record originates from a study of T cell repertoires in cytomegalovirus infection. Germline V gene sequence: CDR1 SGHDN, CDR2 FVKESK. This CDR3 has 17 residues. J gave up 7 bases and V 0 bases, and 10 bases lay outside the gene matches. The origin of this receptor is a human donor in good health (CMV status not recorded). Some clones in this sample may be carry-over from other donors' samples. The chain joins TRBV14 to TRBJ2-1; 9 nucleotides align to TRBD2. Sequencing was done on a sample of PBMCs. Here the CDR3 reads CASSQDHSGSGRNEQFF. The CDR3 DNA reads TGTGCCAGCAGCCAAGATCATAGCGGGAGTGGCCGTAATGAGCAGTTCTTC.